These T cell receptor beta chains were read from a single sample in a study of breast tumors, draining lymph nodes, adjacent tissues. Each CDR3 protein is one row after TCRdb ran MiXCR on the multiplex PCR reads. This sample has roughly 25,000 distinct CDR3 sequences, with 60% to 70% found just once. The sample taken for sequencing was tumor-adjacent breast tissue. The receptor source for this set is a female donor with breast cancer. Some clones in this sample may be carry-over from other donors' samples. Each CDR3 is given with its conserved first and last residue. D genes are given only for firm matches.

TRBJ1-6,TRBV30,-,CAWRGSHNSPLHF
TRBJ2-1,TRBV20-1,TRBD2,CSARVGLAGEYEQFF
TRBJ2-3,TRBV29-1,-,CSVEDQIWSTDTQYF
TRBJ1-3,TRBV9,-,CASSVNDGPGNTIYF
TRBJ1-6,TRBV6-1,-,CASSDSTNSPLHF
TRBJ2-2,TRBV5-1,TRBD2,CASSGGWLAGGTGELFF
TRBJ2-2,TRBV19,-,CASSITGTLYTGELFF
TRBJ2-7,TRBV20-1,TRBD2,CSAGTTGSGSPGEQYF
TRBJ2-3,TRBV27,-,CANSLRETDTQYF
TRBJ2-1,TRBV7-6,-,CANHHQTENNEQFF
TRBJ2-3,TRBV19,-,CASRTRTASTDTQYF
TRBJ1-3,TRBV5-1,-,CASSLDTGWGNTIYF
TRBJ1-6,TRBV6-5,TRBD1,CASSYGDRGGTPLHF
TRBJ2-2,TRBV20-1,TRBD2,CSARDKREGNTGELFF
TRBJ1-6,TRBV7-6,-,CASSLDPNNSPLHF
TRBJ1-2,TRBV20-1,-,CSARDLTFRGVDGYTF
TRBJ1-6,TRBV6-1,-,CASRGGRNSPLHF
TRBJ2-7,TRBV9,TRBD2,CASSGGLAGGYEQYF
TRBJ2-1,TRBV19,-,CASSIVGSRRVRYNEQFF
TRBJ2-1,TRBV28,TRBD2,CASSRTSGMSNEQFF
TRBJ1-3,TRBV4-1,-,CASSQGGGPGNTIYF
TRBJ2-7,TRBV7-8,-,CASSLSLEQYF
TRBJ1-2,TRBV7-2,-,CASSRGTGATYTF
TRBJ1-1,TRBV20-1,-,CSAIHDVNTEAFF
TRBJ1-3,TRBV15,-,CATSGVLGGGNTIYF
TRBJ2-2,TRBV19,-,CASKGHPTGELFF
TRBJ2-7,TRBV25-1,-,CASSEDTYGQYF
TRBJ2-7,TRBV6-1,TRBD2,CASGLAGQNYEQYF
TRBJ2-5,TRBV5-5,-,CASSLSPGVAGWETQYF
TRBJ1-5,TRBV3-1,TRBD1,CASSLGTGGSNQPQHF
TRBJ2-3,TRBV4-2,-,CASSARTSGIHDTQYF
TRBJ2-7,TRBV11-3,-,CASSLVQGEQYF
TRBJ2-7,TRBV10-3,TRBD2,CASSGTSGSYEQYF
TRBJ2-5,TRBV9,TRBD1,CASSVWTGGSETQYF
TRBJ2-6,TRBV4-1,-,CASSQTGSGANVLTF
TRBJ2-3,TRBV10-3,TRBD1,CAISESRKGATDTQYF